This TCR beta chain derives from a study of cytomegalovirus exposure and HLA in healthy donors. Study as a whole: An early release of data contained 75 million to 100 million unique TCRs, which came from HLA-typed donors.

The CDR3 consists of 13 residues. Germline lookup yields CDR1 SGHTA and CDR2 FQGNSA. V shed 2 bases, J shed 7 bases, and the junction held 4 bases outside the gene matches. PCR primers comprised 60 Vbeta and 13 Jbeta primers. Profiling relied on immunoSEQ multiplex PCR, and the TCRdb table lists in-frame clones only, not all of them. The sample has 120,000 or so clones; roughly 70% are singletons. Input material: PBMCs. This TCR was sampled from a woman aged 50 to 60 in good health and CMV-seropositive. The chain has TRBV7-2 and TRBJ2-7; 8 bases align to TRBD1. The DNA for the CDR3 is TGTGCCAGCAGCTTACAGGGGGCGAGTGAGCAGTACTTC. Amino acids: CASSLQGASEQYF. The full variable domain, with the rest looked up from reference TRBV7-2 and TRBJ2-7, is GAGVSQSPSNKVTEKGKDVELRCDPISGHTALYWYRQSLGQGLEFLIYFQGNSAPDKSGLPSDRFSAERTGGSVSTLTIQRTQQEDSAVYLCASSLQGASEQYFGPGTRLTVT.